Described below is a single T cell receptor (beta chain) sequence and its context. Its antigen is currently unknown. The sample belongs to a study of T cell responses to AZD1222 COVID-19 vaccine. General observations from the study: Close to half of spike-specific TCRs reportedly recognize unmutated variant regions. Spike-specific TCRs gained breadth and depth after people received two AZD1222 doses. The CD4 TCRs associated with vaccination extended across spike and predominated at 160-218 and 743-854.

Sequenced by immunoSEQ multiplex PCR; TCRdb stores in-frame clones only, minus some. The sample comprises approximately 85,000 clones, about 86% of which are singletons, and 6.3% rests with the top ten. The V gene's germline CDR1 is GTSNPN and CDR2 SVGIG (reference sequence). The trim removed 4 bases at V and 5 bases at J, leaving 3 bases unmatched. CDR3 length: 12 amino acids. The TCR sequence derives from an adult in good health. The V and J genes are TRBV30 and TRBJ1-2, with TRBD1 matching 8 bases. Sample: peripheral blood, taken on day 0 of AZD1222 vaccination. The CDR3 loop is CAWIDRGYGYTF. The CDR3, as DNA: TGTGCCTGGATAGACAGGGGATATGGCTACACCTTC.